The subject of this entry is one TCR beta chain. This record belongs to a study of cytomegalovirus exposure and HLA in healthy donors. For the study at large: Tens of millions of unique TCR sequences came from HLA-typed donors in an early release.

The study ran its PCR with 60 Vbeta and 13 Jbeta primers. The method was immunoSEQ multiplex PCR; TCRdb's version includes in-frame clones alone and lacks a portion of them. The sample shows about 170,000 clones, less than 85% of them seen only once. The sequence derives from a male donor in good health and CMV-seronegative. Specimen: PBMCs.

As DNA, the CDR3 is TGCGCCAGCAGTGCATCTATACAGGGCACTGAAGCTTTCTTT. This codes for CASSASIQGTEAFF. The chain recombines TRBV10-1 with TRBJ1-1, with D perhaps TRBD1 (6 bases). Trimming shortened V by 4 bases and J by 4 bases, and 13 bases separated the two germline ends. CDR3 length: 14 residues. The V gene's germline CDR1 is WNHNN and CDR2 SYGVQD (reference sequence).